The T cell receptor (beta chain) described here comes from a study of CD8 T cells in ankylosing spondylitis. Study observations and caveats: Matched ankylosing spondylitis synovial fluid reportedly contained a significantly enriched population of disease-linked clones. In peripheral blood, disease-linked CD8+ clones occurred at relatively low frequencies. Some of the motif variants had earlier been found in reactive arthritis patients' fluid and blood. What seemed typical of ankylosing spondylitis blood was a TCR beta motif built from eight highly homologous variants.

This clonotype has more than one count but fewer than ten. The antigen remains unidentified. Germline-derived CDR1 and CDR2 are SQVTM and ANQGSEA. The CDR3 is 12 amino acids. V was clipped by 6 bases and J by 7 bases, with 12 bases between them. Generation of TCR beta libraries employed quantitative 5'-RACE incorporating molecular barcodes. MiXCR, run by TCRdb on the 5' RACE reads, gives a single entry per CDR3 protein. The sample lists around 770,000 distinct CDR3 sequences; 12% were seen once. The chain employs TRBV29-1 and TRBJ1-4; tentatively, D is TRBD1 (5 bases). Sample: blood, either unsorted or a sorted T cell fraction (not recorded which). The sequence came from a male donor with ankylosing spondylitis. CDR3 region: CSVGQGSEKLFF. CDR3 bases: TGCAGCGTGGGGCAGGGTTCTGAAAAACTGTTTTTT.